A selection of T cell receptor beta chains follows, all from one sample in a study of beta chain features in type 1 diabetes. Data came from immunoSEQ multiplex PCR; TCRdb stores just in-frame clones and leaves some out. Among fewer than 900,000 clones listed, roughly 16% were seen once. Sequencing used naive CD4+ T cells from blood. The receptors come from a woman younger than 35 in good health. CDR3s include the opening cysteine and the closing phenylalanine or tryptophan. The order of the fields is J gene, CDR3 length, V gene, CDR3 protein.

>TRBJ2-1|15|TRBV7-3
CASSLRTSAGNEQFF
>TRBJ2-6|16|TRBV6-5
CASSWQRASGANVLTF
>TRBJ1-4|14|TRBV7-8
CASSPRWTNEKLFF
>TRBJ2-3|12|TRBV7-2
CASSRGRDTQYF
>TRBJ2-5|15|TRBV28
CASGDRDRHRETQYF
>TRBJ2-6|11|TRBV6-6
CASSSVYVLTF
>TRBJ1-2|15|TRBV27
CASSPRGGKNYGYTF
>TRBJ1-1|16|TRBV7-9
CASSLRGGVRGTEAFF
>TRBJ1-5|15|TRBV2
CASSPQGNSNQPQHF
>TRBJ2-1|11|TRBV20-1
CSAPATGIWVF
>TRBJ1-1|12|TRBV7-9
CASSLMGFGAFF
>TRBJ2-5|17|TRBV7-8
CASSLDGTSGSLGTQYF
>TRBJ2-7|13|TRBV25-1
CASRLAGGPEQYF
>TRBJ2-2|13|TRBV16
CASSQYWSGELFF
>TRBJ2-6|15|TRBV19
CASSGPSSGANVLTF
>TRBJ2-5|14|TRBV28
CASSFNGGSETQYF
>TRBJ2-1|17|TRBV14
CASSRFVSTTSHNEQFF
>TRBJ2-2|15|TRBV6-5
CASSSDRVYSRELFF
>TRBJ2-7|15|TRBV6-1
CASSRIKGQVYEQYF
>TRBJ2-1|15|TRBV19
CASSIVEAGLLEQFF
>TRBJ2-2|17|TRBV9
CASSVSTSGRSGGELFF
>TRBJ2-1|17|TRBV4-2
CASSQEGLAGHIDEQFF
>TRBJ2-3|13|TRBV7-3
CASSSTGGDTQYF
>TRBJ2-4|15|TRBV7-2
CASSFWRGVANIQYF
>TRBJ2-5|16|TRBV7-9
CASSFPRLADKETQYF
>TRBJ2-1|14|TRBV7-9
CASRYRDSVNEQFF
>TRBJ2-7|13|TRBV2
CASSAGTAYEQYF